The entry below gives a single T cell receptor beta chain sequence along with its context. The target antigen is unknown. CDR1 and CDR2 (germline): SGHDT, YYEEEE. The germline V and J ends were trimmed by 1 base and 4 bases, with 9 bases remaining between them. The CDR3 is 14 amino acids. Clones were read by immunoSEQ multiplex PCR, and TCRdb kept only the in-frame ones, dropping some. The table lists around 150,000 clones, 80% to 95% of them singletons. These data come from a study of T cell responses to AZD1222 COVID-19 vaccine. Findings and limits, study-wide: Targeting of unmutated variant regions was reportedly seen in nearly half of spike-specific TCRs. Spike-specific TCR breadth and depth rose after two AZD1222 doses. Just a handful of AZD1222 recipients tested seropositive at baseline.

The chain employs TRBV5-6 and TRBJ1-3; no clear D gene. The origin of this receptor is an adult who received the AZD1222 COVID-19 vaccine. The sample was peripheral blood, taken 28 days after the second AZD1222 dose. Here the CDR3 reads CASSLLAAGNTIYF. DNA of the CDR3: TGTGCCAGCAGCTTGTTAGCTGCAGGAAACACCATATATTTT.